This T cell receptor beta chain was obtained from a study of response to subunit inactivated influenza vaccine. The study's findings and limits: Only a handful of new T cells, the authors suggested, are recruited with each seasonal influenza vaccination.

There are 14 residues in the CDR3. The germline V gene has CDR1 LGHNA and CDR2 YNFKEQ. V lost 0 bases, J lost 6 bases, and 12 bases lay in between. As to this clonotype: The antigen remains undetermined.

TCRdb called the RT-PCR reads again in MiXCR, with one record for every CDR3 protein. This sample carries around 530,000 distinct CDR3 sequences, 12% of them seen once, and the ten largest clones take roughly 10%. The source of this sequence is a man between 45 and 60 years old who received an inactivated influenza vaccine. Sample: PBMCs from blood, taken on the day of vaccination. The chain is built from TRBV4-2 and TRBJ2-7, with no clear D. The CDR3 here is CASSQDPGASEQYF. The CDR3 nucleotides are TGTGCCAGCAGCCAAGACCCGGGCGCGTCCGAGCAGTACTTC.